Each of the 31 T cell receptor beta chains below was sequenced from the same sample in a study of CD8 T cells in ankylosing spondylitis (dated by TCRdb to about 2017). No cognate antigen is known for these TCRs. General findings and caveats noted by the study authors: Blood from ankylosing spondylitis patients appeared to be characterized by a TCR beta motif composed of eight highly homologous amino acid variants.

Library preparation was by 5' RACE. TCRdb lists the instrument as Illumina HiSeq 2500. Using fastp at Q25 and MiXCR, TCRdb reprocessed the public reads and kept productive beta chains. Identical CDR3 proteins give one entry, which carries the most common genes and DNA. This sample lists about 330,000 distinct CDR3 sequences; approximately 8.2% were detected once. The top ten clones comprise just over 14% of the sample. Sequenced: blood, either unsorted or a sorted T cell fraction (not recorded which). The receptors were gathered from a male donor with ankylosing spondylitis.

The sample holds many counts of this clonotype. The rearrangement uses TRBV6-5 and TRBJ2-7, with D maybe TRBD2 (5 bases). Germline loops: CDR1 MNHEY, CDR2 SVGAGI. Trimming removed 8 bases at V and 5 bases at J, with 10 bases between. The length of the CDR3 is 11 residues. The CDR3 loop is CASSRENEQYF. The CDR3 DNA is TGTGCCAGCTCGAGGGAGAACGAGCAGTACTTC.

This clonotype was detected many times. The chain uses TRBV5-1 and TRBJ2-7; D remains ambiguous. V gave up 0 bases and J gave up 2 bases, with 9 bases separating them. The CDR3 sequence is 14 residues long. Germline V gives CDR1 SGHRS, CDR2 YFSETQ. This CDR3 is CASSLALETYEQYF. The CDR3 coding sequence is TGCGCCAGCAGCTTGGCCCTGGAAACCTACGAGCAGTACTTC.

This clonotype was seen only a few times. V gene TRBV19 combines with J gene TRBJ2-7, with D perhaps TRBD1 or TRBD2 (5 bases each). V dropped 8 bases and J dropped 2 bases, with 19 bases sitting between them. The germline V gene encodes CDR1 LNHDA and CDR2 SQIVND (reference sequence). This CDR3 spans 15 amino acids. The CDR3 bases are TGTGCCAGTGCCCCCACCAGGGACGGAGCCTACGAGCAGTACTTC. This gives the protein CASAPTRDGAYEQYF.

This clonotype has a count of ten or more. This chain uses TRBV12-3 or TRBV12-4 with TRBJ2-7; tentative D call: TRBD1 (6 bases). The CDR3 spans 11 residues. V gave up 9 bases and J gave up 5 bases, with 11 bases separating them. Here the CDR3 DNA reads TGTGCCAGTACCTCAGGGGACGAGCAGTACTTC. This translates into CASTSGDEQYF.

This clonotype was seen more than once but under ten times. This sequence joins TRBV20-1 and TRBJ2-1, with 15 nucleotides matching TRBD2. The ends lost 1 base at V and 6 bases at J; junction bases unmatched: 4. Germline assignment: CDR1 DFQATT and CDR2 SNEGSKA (reference sequence). This CDR3 is 16 amino acids long. The CDR3 is CSARAGTSGRPNEQFF. In nucleotides, the CDR3 is TGCAGTGCTAGAGCCGGGACTAGCGGGAGGCCCAATGAGCAGTTCTTC.

This clonotype was counted at least ten times. The chain has TRBV7-2 and TRBJ1-5, with a weak D call TRBD1 (5 bases). The germline CDR1 and CDR2 sequences are SGHTA and FQGNSA. V dropped 0 bases and J dropped 6 bases, with 9 bases sitting between them. The CDR3 sequence is 14 residues long. As DNA, the CDR3 is TGTGCCAGCAGCTTAGCCGGGAGGGGTCAGCCCCAGCATTTT. Translated, it gives CASSLAGRGQPQHF.

This clonotype was seen ten or more times. The V call is TRBV24-1, the J call TRBJ2-1, with 13 nucleotides matching TRBD2. J gave up 9 bases and V 4 bases, and 5 bases lay outside the gene matches. CDR3 length: 15 amino acids. Looked up from germline, CDR1 is KGHDR and CDR2 is SFDVKD. CDR3 nucleotides: TGTGCCACCAGTGAATGGACTAGCGGGAGCAGTGAGCAGTTCTTC. It codes for CATSEWTSGSSEQFF.

This chain connects TRBV19 to TRBJ2-7; D possibly corresponds to TRBD1 (6 bases). The CDR3 totals 16 residues. The germline V and J ends were trimmed by 5 bases and 0 bases, with 17 bases remaining between them. The germline V gene has CDR1 LNHDA and CDR2 SQIVND (reference sequence). The chain's CDR3 is CASSGVIRGSSYEQYF. The CDR3 DNA reads as TGTGCCAGTAGTGGGGTCATCAGGGGATCCTCCTACGAGCAGTACTTC.

In this sample, this clonotype turned up a few times. J is TRBJ1-6 and V is TRBV10-2, with a weak D call TRBD1 (5 bases). This CDR3 is built from 16 residues. Per the germline V gene, CDR1 is WSHSY and CDR2 is SAAADI. V lost 2 bases and J 7 bases, leaving 15 bases between the germline ends. The CDR3 DNA sequence: TGCGCCAGCAGTGAGACTTGGGGACTGCTGAATTCACCCCTCCACTTT. Its protein product is CASSETWGLLNSPLHF.

Many counts were recorded for this clonotype. V usage is TRBV28 and J usage is TRBJ2-1, with 11 bases fitting TRBD2. V was clipped by 6 bases and J by 3 bases; unmatched bases: 4. The CDR3 loop spans 15 amino acids. Germline CDR1 and CDR2: MDHEN and SYDVKM. The CDR3 protein is CASSRLAGNYNEQFF. In DNA form, the CDR3 reads TGTGCCAGCAGCCGACTAGCGGGAAACTACAATGAGCAGTTCTTC.

This clonotype was seen a few times. V usage is TRBV5-1 and J usage is TRBJ2-1; D ambiguous. CDR3 size: 14 residues. Germline V lookup: CDR1 SGHRS, CDR2 YFSETQ. V was trimmed by 7 bases and J by 2 bases, leaving 13 bases between them. The CDR3 loop is CASGSQSPYNEQFF. CDR3 sequence (DNA): TGCGCCAGCGGATCCCAGAGCCCCTACAATGAGCAGTTCTTC.

The V gene is TRBV6-1, the J gene TRBJ2-2; the match to TRBD1 covers 7 bases. Trimming cost V 5 bases and J 6 bases; bases outside gene matches: 9. This CDR3 spans 15 amino acids. Germline assignment: CDR1 MNHNS and CDR2 SASEGT. The CDR3 coding sequence is TGTGCCAGCAGTCAGCTTCAGGGGGTCGCCGGGGAGCTGTTTTTT. It translates to CASSQLQGVAGELFF.

V is TRBV7-2 and J is TRBJ2-5; D is uncertain. V shed 1 base and J shed 5 bases, with 8 bases lying between them. CDR3 size: 13 residues. Germline V gives CDR1 SGHTA, CDR2 FQGNSA. The CDR3 coding sequence is TGTGCCAGCAGCTTAGGGCCCCGGGAGACCCAGTACTTC. The encoded protein is CASSLGPRETQYF. The variable domain in full, completed from reference TRBV7-2 and TRBJ2-5, reads GAGVSQSPSNKVTEKGKDVELRCDPISGHTALYWYRQSLGQGLEFLIYFQGNSAPDKSGLPSDRFSAERTGGSVSTLTIQRTQQEDSAVYLCASSLGPRETQYFGPGTRLLVL.

The table lists this clonotype with many counts. The gene calls are TRBV7-2 and TRBJ2-4, with a weak D call TRBD2 (6 bases). Germline CDR1 and CDR2: SGHTA and FQGNSA. CDR3 length equals 15 residues. The V end was cut by 1 base, the J end by 7 bases, with 14 bases between. The CDR3 protein is CASSLDGTLQNIQYF. The CDR3 DNA sequence: TGTGCCAGCAGCTTAGACGGGACTTTACAGAACATTCAGTACTTC.

This clonotype was counted only a few times. The rearrangement joins TRBV20-1 to TRBJ1-3; D call uncertain. Germline CDR1 and CDR2: DFQATT and SNEGSKA (reference sequence). V was pared by 1 base and J by 0 bases, with 10 bases between. CDR3 length: 15 amino acids. The CDR3 loop is CSARAQSNSGNTIYF. The CDR3 region has the DNA TGCAGTGCTAGAGCCCAGTCCAACTCTGGAAACACCATATATTTT.

The rearrangement uses TRBV12-3 or TRBV12-4 and TRBJ1-2, with no clear D. Trimming removed 5 bases at V and 3 bases at J, with 13 bases between. The CDR3 loop spans 14 amino acids. CDR3 nucleotide sequence: TGTGCCAGCAGTCCTCGAGGTATCGACTATGGCTACACCTTC. It specifies CASSPRGIDYGYTF.

On this clonotype itself: A much bigger clone sits one base away, suggesting this may be a read error. This rearrangement joins TRBV15 to TRBJ1-1, with a possible D match to TRBD1 (6 bases). Looked up from germline, CDR1 is LNHNV and CDR2 is YYDKDF (reference sequence). This CDR3 region has 15 residues. The CDR3: CATSRDQATGLEALF. The CDR3 nucleotides are TGTGCCACCAGCAGAGATCAAGCGACAGGCCTTGAAGCTCTCTTT.

The chain combines TRBV9 with TRBJ2-7; 8 bases line up with TRBD1. The V segment lost 3 bases and the J segment 6 bases; nucleotides outside the gene matches: 8. Germline CDR1 reads SGDLS; CDR2 reads YYNGEE. The CDR3 extends over 14 amino acids. CDR3 protein: CASSARPGTGEQYF. The CDR3 DNA reads TGTGCCAGCAGCGCTCGACCTGGGACAGGCGAGCAGTACTTC. The variable domain in full, with the rest retrieved from reference TRBV9 and TRBJ2-7, is DSGVTQTPKHLITATGQRVTLRCSPRSGDLSVYWYQQSLDQGLQFLIQYYNGEERAKGNILERFSAQQFPDLHSELNLSSLELGDSALYFCASSARPGTGEQYFGPGTRLTVT.

This clonotype was recorded a few times. The V call is TRBV12-3 or TRBV12-4, the J call TRBJ2-2; the match to TRBD1 covers 8 bases. The V segment lost 5 bases and the J segment 6 bases; nucleotides outside the gene matches: 14. The CDR3 is 17 residues long. The CDR3 spells CASSPGQGRVFPGELFF. CDR3 bases: TGTGCCAGCAGTCCAGGACAGGGACGGGTTTTTCCCGGGGAGCTGTTTTTT.

In this sample, this clonotype turned up a few times. V usage is TRBV6-1 and J usage is TRBJ2-7, with 7 bases that match TRBD1. CDR1 and CDR2 from the germline V gene are MNHNS and SASEGT. CDR3 length equals 16 residues. J lost 1 base, V lost 7 bases, and 13 bases had no gene match. The CDR3 nucleotides are TGTGCCAGCAACAACTACGACAGGGCCCAGTCCTACGAGCAGTACTTC. Its protein product is CASNNYDRAQSYEQYF.

This clonotype was seen a handful of times. This sequence joins TRBV7-3 and TRBJ2-3, with D possibly being TRBD1 or TRBD2 (5 bases each). Deletions cut 5 bases from V and 4 bases from J, with 16 bases between. The length of the CDR3 is 15 residues. Per the germline V gene, CDR1 is SGHTA and CDR2 is FQGTGA. The CDR3 loop is CASSPTGPSADTQYF. CDR3 DNA: TGTGCCAGCAGCCCGACGGGACCTTCAGCAGATACGCAGTATTTT.

The chain recombines TRBV10-1 with TRBJ2-1; D gene ambiguous. CDR3 size: 15 residues. Trimming cost V 7 bases and J 7 bases, with 20 bases left between them. The germline gives CDR1 WNHNN, CDR2 SYGVQD (reference sequence). Written as DNA, the CDR3 is TGCGCCAGCACCTCTAAGCTAGATAGGTCTAATGAGCAGTTCTTC. Translating it yields CASTSKLDRSNEQFF.

The rearrangement uses TRBV11-1 and TRBJ2-5; TRBD2 aligns across 7 bases. V lost 1 base to trimming and J lost 1 base; unmatched junction nucleotides: 0. Germline V gives CDR1 SGHAT, CDR2 FQDESV (reference sequence). The CDR3 totals 14 residues. As DNA, the CDR3 is TGTGCCAGCAGCTTAGGCGGGAGCCAAGAGACCCAGTACTTC. Encoded protein: CASSLGGSQETQYF.

This clonotype has a count of ten or more. The V call is TRBV10-3, the J call TRBJ2-5; D ambiguous. The V gene lost 0 bases and the J gene lost 1 base, with 6 bases spanning the gap. Per the germline V gene, CDR1 is ENHRY and CDR2 is SYGVKD. CDR3 length equals 14 residues. CDR3 protein: CAISESDVQETQYF. CDR3 nucleotide sequence: TGTGCCATCAGTGAGTCAGACGTCCAAGAGACCCAGTACTTC.

The chain has TRBV6-1 and TRBJ2-3; D is uncertain. Germline V gene lookup returns CDR1 MNHNS and CDR2 SASEGT. The CDR3 spans 15 residues. V lost 5 bases to trimming and J lost 2 bases, with 14 bases between them. The CDR3 region is CASSPQGANTDTQYF. The CDR3 DNA sequence: TGTGCCAGCAGTCCCCAAGGAGCTAACACAGATACGCAGTATTTT.

The chain combines TRBV7-2 with TRBJ2-7; D gene ambiguous. Trimming took off 5 bases at V and 7 bases at J, with 15 bases between the two ends. In germline, CDR1 is SGHTA, CDR2 FQGNSA. The CDR3 is 13 residues long. The CDR3 DNA follows: TGTGCCAGCAGCGCCGCCGGGCTGCGAGAGCAGTACTTC. The encoded protein is CASSAAGLREQYF.

This clonotype was seen only a few times. This rearrangement joins TRBV4-2 to TRBJ2-3; 11 bases match TRBD2. The CDR3 spans 15 residues. Germline CDR1 reads LGHNA; CDR2 reads YNFKEQ. With 4 bases clipped from V and 5 bases from J, the junction kept 5 bases outside the gene matches. The chain's CDR3 is CASSLLAGAVDTQYF. DNA of the CDR3: TGTGCCAGCAGCCTACTAGCGGGAGCAGTAGATACGCAGTATTTT.

This clonotype has only a few counts. V gene TRBV5-6 combines with J gene TRBJ2-3; the D is unclear. Looked up from germline, CDR1 is SGHDT and CDR2 is YYEEEE. Trimming shortened V by 2 bases and J by 1 base, and 5 bases separated the two germline ends. The CDR3 is made up of 13 amino acids. CDR3 coding DNA: TGTGCCAGCAGCTTTTTTGGCACAGATACGCAGTATTTT. Protein product: CASSFFGTDTQYF.

The V gene is TRBV7-2, the J gene TRBJ1-1; 8 nucleotides match TRBD1. This CDR3 has 14 residues. Germline trimming cut 5 bases from V and 5 bases from J; bases unmatched to any gene: 7. Germline-derived CDR1 and CDR2 are SGHTA and FQGNSA. This CDR3 is CASSAQGASTEAFF. CDR3 nucleotide sequence: TGTGCCAGCAGCGCCCAGGGGGCTTCGACTGAAGCTTTCTTT.

In this sample, this clonotype turned up many times. The chain carries TRBV10-3 and TRBJ2-1, with 10 bases fitting TRBD2. The trim removed 5 bases at V and 7 bases at J, leaving 5 bases unmatched. The CDR3 runs to 14 residues. Germline CDR1 and CDR2: ENHRY and SYGVKD. The CDR3 region has the DNA TGTGCCATCAGTCTAGCGGGAGCGGGGAATGAGCAGTTCTTC. The encoded protein is CAISLAGAGNEQFF.

This clonotype was detected a few times. The CDR3 coding sequence is TGTGCCAGTAGTATAGTTGGAATCGGTGAGCAGTTCTTC. Protein: CASSIVGIGEQFF. This sequence joins TRBV19 and TRBJ2-1, with D unclear. Trimming shortened V by 1 base and J by 9 bases, and 10 bases separated the two germline ends. Germline assignment: CDR1 LNHDA and CDR2 SQIVND (reference sequence). CDR3 size: 13 residues.